This entry features one TCR beta chain sequence. The CDR3 is 16 residues long. Germline CDR1 is SGDLS and CDR2 is YYNGEE. Germline trimming cut 0 bases from V and 3 bases from J; bases unmatched to any gene: 6. In the original processing: Reference gene primer amplification in the assay estimated nucleated cell counts. TCRdb's copy holds only in-frame clones and misses some; the assay was immunoSEQ multiplex PCR. Clone size and the V and J calls come from that table; the DNA yielded D and trimming. Of 200,000 or so clones in the sample, about 87% were seen once. The study assigned cohorts using participant-reported clinical history. The sample comes from a study of blood T cell repertoires in COVID-19. About the study: The samples span acute and convalescent COVID-19 from the United States, Italy and Spain. From T cells, B-cell-depleted T cells, or PBMCs came the material, which was cDNA or gDNA.

Sample: PBMCs or T cells enriched from blood (not recorded which). This TCR was sampled from a woman aged 40 to 50 with acute COVID-19. This chain links TRBV9 with TRBJ1-3, with 7 bases identical to TRBD1. CDR3 residues: CASSVASDRVGNTIYF. CDR3 sequence (DNA): TGTGCCAGCAGCGTAGCCTCCGACAGGGTTGGAAACACCATATATTTT.